Listed here are 7 T cell receptor beta chains from one sample, sequenced in a study of T cell responses to AZD1222 COVID-19 vaccine. The table came from immunoSEQ multiplex PCR; TCRdb's copy has only in-frame clones and leaves some out. The sample consists of approximately 140,000 clones, roughly 94% of them appearing once. This sample comprised peripheral blood, obtained on day 0 of AZD1222 vaccination. The receptors come from an adult in good health.

This chain uses TRBV28 with TRBJ1-1; the D is unclear. Per germline, CDR1 MDHEN and CDR2 SYDVKM. V lost 0 bases and J 0 bases, leaving 8 bases between the germline ends. There are 15 residues in the CDR3. The CDR3 coding sequence is TGTGCCAGCAGTTTATGGCAGACAATGAACACTGAAGCTTTCTTT. It yields the protein CASSLWQTMNTEAFF.

The CDR3, as DNA: TGTGCCAGCAGCCTCAGCGGGGGGGTATCAGAGACCCAGTACTTC. This encodes CASSLSGGVSETQYF. The rearrangement links TRBV25-1 to TRBJ2-5; 10 bases align to TRBD2. The CDR3 is 15 amino acids. Losses at the gene ends were 6 bases for V and 4 bases for J; bases not matched to a gene: 8. Germline V gene data show CDR1 as MGHDK and CDR2 as SYGVNS.

V gene TRBV3-1 (or the pseudogene TRBV3-2) combines with J gene TRBJ1-6; D gene ambiguous. Trimming removed 5 bases at V and 7 bases at J, with 15 bases between. This CDR3 region has 15 residues. Looked up from germline, CDR1 is LGHDT and CDR2 is YNNKEL (reference sequence). The CDR3 nucleotides are TGTGCCAGCAGCTCTATCGGTGGGAGGAATTCACCCCTCCACTTT. Its translation: CASSSIGGRNSPLHF.

A remark on this clone: One end of the junction varies from germline; a read error may be responsible. This chain joins TRBV3-1 (or the pseudogene TRBV3-2) and TRBJ2-1, with 7 bases that match TRBD1. This CDR3 has 15 residues. The germline gives CDR1 LGHDT, CDR2 YNNKEL (reference sequence). The DNA for the CDR3 is TGTGCCAGCATCCAAGACAGGGCTTACTACAATGAGCAGTTCTTC. This gives the protein CASIQDRAYYNEQFF.

This chain uses TRBV19 with TRBJ2-3, with D maybe TRBD1 (5 bases). Germline V gene data show CDR1 as LNHDA and CDR2 as SQIVND (reference sequence). The CDR3 runs to 14 residues. V was pared by 5 bases and J by 4 bases, with 13 bases between. The CDR3 sequence is CASSLQGLSDTQYF. CDR3 sequence (DNA): TGTGCCAGTAGTCTCCAGGGTCTGTCAGATACGCAGTATTTT.

The rearrangement joins TRBV18 to TRBJ2-1, with 10 positions matching TRBD2. V shed 0 bases, J shed 4 bases, and the junction held 6 bases outside the gene matches. Per the germline V gene, CDR1 is KGHSH and CDR2 is LQKENI. The CDR3 runs to 17 residues. DNA for the CDR3: TGTGCCAGCTCACCACCCCAAGGACTAGCGGATTACAATGAGCAGTTCTTC. This translates into CASSPPQGLADYNEQFF.

This sequence joins TRBV10-3 and TRBJ2-6, with D perhaps being TRBD1 or TRBD2 (5 bases each). The V gene's germline CDR1 is ENHRY and CDR2 SYGVKD. V lost 10 bases and J 0 bases, leaving 19 bases between the germline ends. This CDR3 comprises 17 residues. CDR3 sequence: CATWDPGYSSGANVLTF. The CDR3 DNA reads TGTGCCACCTGGGACCCGGGTTACAGCTCTGGGGCCAACGTCCTGACTTTC.